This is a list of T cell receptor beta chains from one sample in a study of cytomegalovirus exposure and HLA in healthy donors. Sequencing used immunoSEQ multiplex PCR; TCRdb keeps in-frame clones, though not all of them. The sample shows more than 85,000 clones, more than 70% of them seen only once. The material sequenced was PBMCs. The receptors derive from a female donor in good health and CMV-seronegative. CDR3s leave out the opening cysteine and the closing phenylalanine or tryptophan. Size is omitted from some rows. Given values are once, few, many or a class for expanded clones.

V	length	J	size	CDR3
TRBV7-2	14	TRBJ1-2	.	ASSTGTDLINYGYT
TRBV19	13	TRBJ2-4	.	ASSTRQIAKNIQY
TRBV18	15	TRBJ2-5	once	ASSPARDRGLQETQY
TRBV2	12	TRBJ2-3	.	ASSENLPGDTQY
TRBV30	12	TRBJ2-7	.	AWRSRGSSYEQY
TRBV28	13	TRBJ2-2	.	ASSLRTGLTGELF
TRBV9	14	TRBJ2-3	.	ASSVRASGTTDTQY
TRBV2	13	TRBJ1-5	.	ASSFTTGGNQPQH
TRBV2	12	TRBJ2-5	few	ASSDSGGKETQY
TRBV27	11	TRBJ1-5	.	ASSDRVRQPQH
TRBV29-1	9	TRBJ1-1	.	SAWEGTEAF
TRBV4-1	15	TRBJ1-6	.	ASSQAPQRGPKSPLH
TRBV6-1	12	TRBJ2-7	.	ATTGTLGSYEQY
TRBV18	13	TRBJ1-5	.	ASSPRTESHQPQH
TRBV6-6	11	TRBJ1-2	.	ASSYADNYGYT
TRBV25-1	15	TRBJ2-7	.	ASSPRPGKQGSYEQY
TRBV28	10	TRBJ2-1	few	ASSFRDFEQF
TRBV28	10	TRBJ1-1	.	ASSGQKAEAF
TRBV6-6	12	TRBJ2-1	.	ASRPQEPYNEQF
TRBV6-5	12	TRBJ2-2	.	ASTLGRGTGELF
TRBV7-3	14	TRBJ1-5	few	ASSLIYLRAYQPQH
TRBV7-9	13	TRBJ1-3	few	ASSLSAGGGNTIY
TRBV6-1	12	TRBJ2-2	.	ATRQGVGAGELF
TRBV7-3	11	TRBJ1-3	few	ASSLGTGSTIY
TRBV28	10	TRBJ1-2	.	ASRAGGWGYT
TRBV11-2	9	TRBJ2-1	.	ASSLQNEQF